This entry describes one TCR beta chain. Antigen specificity is unknown. Sequencing relied on a cDNA template that was reverse transcribed from extracted RNA. Profiling relied on immunoSEQ multiplex PCR, and the TCRdb table lists in-frame clones only, not all of them. The table shows roughly 100,000 clones, with 85% to 90% occurring only once. Germline V gene data show CDR1 as SQVTM and CDR2 as ANQGSEA. V gave up 5 bases and J gave up 2 bases, with 23 bases separating them. This CDR3 region has 17 residues. This sample was taken from a study of CD8+ T cells in alopecia areata. Study-level results: Clonality in lesional scalp, especially alopecia totalis/universalis, exceeded that of normal scalp. Clonality in the scalp and expanded CD8+ clones ranked among the top 100 were significantly decreased by tofacitinib. TCR sharing was clearer in mice than between patients, perhaps partly owing to patient HLA diversity.

Specified treatment: oral pan-JAK inhibitor, 5-10 mg twice daily. This chain links TRBV29-1 with TRBJ2-3, with D unclear. The sequence came from a human donor with alopecia areata. The specimen was CD8+ T cells sorted from blood, collected around week 34, from a patient treated with tofacitinib. The CDR3 DNA reads TGCAGCGTTAATGGTTGGGCAGCCTCCAAACACACAGATACGCAGTATTTT. Protein product: CSVNGWAASKHTDTQYF.